These 6 T cell receptor beta chains were sequenced from one sample in a study of T cell responses to AZD1222 COVID-19 vaccine. Sequencing was performed with immunoSEQ multiplex PCR; in TCRdb, only in-frame clones are kept and a portion is missing. The table lists 110,000 to 150,000 clones, 92% of them singletons. The source material was peripheral blood, sampled on day 0 of AZD1222 vaccination. The receptors come from an adult in good health.

There are a few counts of this clone. The rearrangement uses TRBV9 and TRBJ1-5; TRBD1 matches 9 bases. J lost 5 bases, V lost 4 bases, and 1 base had no gene match. CDR1 SGDLS and CDR2 YYNGEE come from the germline V gene. The CDR3 is 13 residues long. DNA of the CDR3: TGTGCCAGCAGCAGGACAGGGGATCAGCCCCAGCATTTT. Its translation is CASSRTGDQPQHF.

This clone was recorded once. The CDR3 sequence: CASSLREFSLGYTQYF. The DNA for the CDR3 is TGTGCCAGCAGTTTGAGGGAGTTTTCCCTGGGCTATACGCAGTATTTT. The V gene is TRBV27, the J gene TRBJ2-3; D perhaps matches TRBD2 (5 bases). The CDR3 runs 16 residues. Looked up from germline, CDR1 is MNHEY and CDR2 is SMNVEV (reference sequence). V was trimmed by 3 bases and J by 7 bases, leaving 20 bases between them.

In its sample, this clone was seen a few times. This sequence joins TRBV5-1 and TRBJ2-7, with a weak D call TRBD2 (5 bases). The CDR3 is 14 amino acids. Germline lookup yields CDR1 SGHRS and CDR2 YFSETQ. The ends were cut back, 0 bases at V and 0 bases at J, with 7 bases in the middle. The CDR3 sequence is CASSLDEGSYEQYF. The DNA of the CDR3 is TGCGCCAGCAGCTTGGACGAGGGCTCCTACGAGCAGTACTTC.

The chain recombines TRBV2 with TRBJ2-3; D is ambiguous. This CDR3 spans 13 amino acids. V gave up 5 bases and J gave up 0 bases, with 6 bases separating them. Germline V CDR1 and CDR2: SNHLY, FYNNEI. The CDR3 reads CASSSTSTDTQYF. The CDR3 nucleotides read TGTGCCAGCAGTTCCACTAGCACAGATACGCAGTATTTT. Together with reference TRBV2 and TRBJ2-3, the CDR3 gives the full variable domain: EPEVTQTPSHQVTQMGQEVILRCVPISNHLYFYWYRQILGQKVEFLVSFYNNEISEKSEIFDDQFSVERPDGSNFTLKIRSTKLEDSAMYFCASSSTSTDTQYFGPGTRLTVL.

The chain employs TRBV14 and TRBJ1-1; D remains ambiguous. V was shortened by 6 bases and J by 2 bases, with 10 bases between the two germline ends. The CDR3 extends over 13 amino acids. Germline lookup yields CDR1 SGHDN and CDR2 FVKESK. The CDR3 protein is CASRRTANTEAFF. In nucleotides, the CDR3 is TGTGCCAGCAGACGAACGGCCAACACTGAAGCTTTCTTT.

The chain employs TRBV7-2 and TRBJ1-4; the D gene is possibly TRBD1 (5 bases). Trimming took 1 base from V and 7 from J, leaving 19 bases between them. The CDR3 runs to 17 residues. Per germline, CDR1 SGHTA and CDR2 FQGNSA. CDR3 in DNA: TGTGCCAGCAGCTTAGTGGACATGCCTACCTTAAGTGAAAAACTGTTTTTT. Protein product: CASSLVDMPTLSEKLFF.